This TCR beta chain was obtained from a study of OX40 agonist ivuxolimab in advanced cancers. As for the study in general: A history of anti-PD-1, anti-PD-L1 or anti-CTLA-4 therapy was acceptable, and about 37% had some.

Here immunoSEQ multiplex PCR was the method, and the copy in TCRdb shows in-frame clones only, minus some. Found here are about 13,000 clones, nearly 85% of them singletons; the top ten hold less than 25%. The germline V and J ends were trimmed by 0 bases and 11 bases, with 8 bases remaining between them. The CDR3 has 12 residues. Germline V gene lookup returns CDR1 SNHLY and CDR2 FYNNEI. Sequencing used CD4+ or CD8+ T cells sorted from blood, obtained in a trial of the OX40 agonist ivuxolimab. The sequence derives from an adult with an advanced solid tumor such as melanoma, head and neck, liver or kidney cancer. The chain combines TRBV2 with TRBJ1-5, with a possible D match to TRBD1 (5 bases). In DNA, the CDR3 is TGTGCCAGCAGTGAAGCGGGGGAAGCCCAGCATTTT. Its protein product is CASSEAGEAQHF.